The source of this T cell receptor beta chain is a study of regulatory T cells in long-lasting Graves disease. Relying on iRepertoire HTBI primers and Arm-PCR of CDR3 regions, the team built TCR beta libraries. TCRdb ran MiXCR on the multiplex PCR reads and lists one entry per CDR3 protein. The sample consists of 370,000 or so distinct CDR3 sequences, 16% of them appearing once. This clonotype has only one observation. Its matching antigen is unknown. A read error may account for a junction end that differs from germline. Germline CDR1 reads MNHEY; CDR2 reads SVGEGT. The CDR3 spans 12 residues. Regarding the study as a whole: Persistent disease preferred TRBV28, TRBJ1-2 and TRBJ2-5. Persistent Graves' cases showed lower TCR diversity than newly diagnosed cases.

Time point given: newly diagnosed GD, antithyroid drugs for less than 3 months. Researchers made the TCR library from RNA that was extracted from PBMCs. As collected, the peripheral blood samples measured nine milliliters each and went into EDTA tubes. A further study also used this sample, focusing on T cells in Graves' hyperthyroidism and ophthalmopathy. As reported in that work: Researchers found most expanded thyroid clonotypes above 0.001 in blood as well.

The clonotype comes from a woman aged 18-29 years with Graves disease. The source material was peripheral blood mononuclear cells (PBMCs), sampled at new diagnosis, from a patient treated with antithyroid drugs. This chain joins TRBV6-2 or TRBV6-3 and TRBJ2-3; 8 nucleotides agree with TRBD1. In DNA form, the CDR3 reads TGTGCCAGCAGTGACTCCGGACAGGGTACTTATTTT. Translating gives CASSDSGQGTYF.